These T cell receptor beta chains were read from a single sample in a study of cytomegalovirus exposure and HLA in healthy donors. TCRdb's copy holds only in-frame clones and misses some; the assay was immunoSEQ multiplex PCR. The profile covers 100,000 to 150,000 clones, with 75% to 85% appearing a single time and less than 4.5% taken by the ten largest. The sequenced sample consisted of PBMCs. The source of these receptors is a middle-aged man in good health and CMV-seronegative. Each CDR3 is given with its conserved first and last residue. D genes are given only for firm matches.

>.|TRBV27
CASSFRGSNYGYTF
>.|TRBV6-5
CASSYSRHNQPQHF
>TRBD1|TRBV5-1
CASSSGTGAFTEAFF
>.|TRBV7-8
CASSLGPQRNTEAFF
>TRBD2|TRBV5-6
CASRTGLAVYEQYF
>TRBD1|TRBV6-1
CATTPYGTANTKAFF
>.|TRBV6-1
CASSSYDPVNTEAFF
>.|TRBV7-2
CASSLDYGPNTEAFF
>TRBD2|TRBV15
CATSRDMIAGADTQYF
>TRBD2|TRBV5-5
CASTKGLAGEGRELFF
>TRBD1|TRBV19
CASITGGGEKLFF
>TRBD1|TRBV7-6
CASSSGQGGTQYF
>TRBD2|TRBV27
CASSTGGPGYNEQFF
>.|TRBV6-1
CASSGLTGPGYTF
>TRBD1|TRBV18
CASSQSTGFGEQFF
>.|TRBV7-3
CASSLIPRLAFF
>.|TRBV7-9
CASSLLAGLNTEAFF
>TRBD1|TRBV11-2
CASSPGTGYEQYF
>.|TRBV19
CASSIYSNYGYTF
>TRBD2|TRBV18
CASSQGRVGETQYF
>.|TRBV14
CASSQELAGTNEKLFF
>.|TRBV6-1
CASSEGSLSNQPQHF
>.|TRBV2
CASSGSQRSYEQYF
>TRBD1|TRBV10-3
CAIRDREDEQYF
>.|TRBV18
CASSSDMSSGNTIYF
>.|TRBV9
CASSAGKGMLRTEAFF
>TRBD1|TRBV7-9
CASSLDGQGTGSPLHF
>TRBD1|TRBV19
CASTVRQGPKETQYF
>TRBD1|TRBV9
CASSGAKTGRSYEQYF
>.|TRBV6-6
CASSYGGQEAGNTIYF
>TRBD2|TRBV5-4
CASSLRVGAGGPGYNEQFF
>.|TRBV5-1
CASSSGALDGYTF
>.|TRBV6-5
CASSRDIRDSPLHF
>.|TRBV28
CAVTTGTQNQPQHF
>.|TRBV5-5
CASRAGVGTEAFF
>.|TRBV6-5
CASHQSSGANGLTF
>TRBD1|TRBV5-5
CASSGDRGFSGANVLTF
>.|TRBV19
CATDMGQANQPQHF
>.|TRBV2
CASRDRYSNQPQHF
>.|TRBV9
CASSVEATEIYEQYF
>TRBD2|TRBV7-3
CASSPSGGPADTQYF
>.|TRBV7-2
CASSLGTGGETQYF
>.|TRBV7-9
CASSDPNPGPETQYF
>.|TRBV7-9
CASSLGGGAMQFF
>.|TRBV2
CASQGTDTQYF
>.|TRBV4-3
CASSQDVGTGTTEAFF
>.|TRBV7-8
CASAGALWTEAFF
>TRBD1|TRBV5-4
CASSPINDRGSTEAFF
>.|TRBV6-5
CASSTYSYEQYF
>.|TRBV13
CASSALVSGYTF
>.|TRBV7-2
CASSVPGAPTDTQYF
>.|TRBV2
CASSEQGQGGETQYF
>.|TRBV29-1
CSVASRLDTGELFF
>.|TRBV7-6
CASSQSGNSYEQYF
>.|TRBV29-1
CSVLPYLGGTEAFF